This T cell receptor beta chain was sequenced during a study of T cell responses to AZD1222 COVID-19 vaccine (dated by TCRdb to the early 2020s). Some background on the complete study: AZD1222 recipients given second doses at about 4 weeks or at about 12 weeks were pooled, since spike-specific TCR depth and breadth were not found to differ between the two schedules. A total of about 250 trial participants underwent TCR sequencing, of whom approximately 200 had received two doses of AZD1222 and around 26 had received two doses of the MenACWY control vaccine. Trial participants were enrolled by age into 18-55, 56-69 and 70-plus year subgroups, with about 150, 28 and 57 TCR-sequenced participants respectively. Results the study describes overall, beyond this receptor: Participants were mostly white British and included more females than males, and it was suggested by the authors that clonal diversity may have been underestimated. No day 14 peak-response samples were available, so repertoires were characterized only after the peak T cell response. CD4 TCRs associated with the vaccine covered the entire spike protein, and the dominant responses were in regions 160-218 and 743-854. The 56-69-year group was small, and its depth increase did not reach significance, likely because of low power. Reportedly, almost half of the unique spike-specific TCRs recognized epitopes lying outside the regions that are mutated in the B.1.351 and B.1.1.7 variants. Spike-specific TCR breadth and depth rose significantly after two AZD1222 doses compared with day 0 and with MenACWY recipients. Conclusions about previously exposed vaccinees are limited, since just a handful of AZD1222 recipients were seropositive for SARS-CoV-2 at baseline.

The CDR3 has 13 amino acids, counting the end cysteine and phenylalanine. Only CDR3 DNA remains: 39 bases, in frame from the first base. Looking up the germline V gene yields CDR1 SGHNT and CDR2 YENEEA. Relative to germline, V is 2 bases shorter and J is 5 bases shorter, with 9 bases between their ends. A word on this clone: Its antigen remains unidentified. Qualities for individual bases were not recorded, and no much larger clone is one base off. The sample has other DNA sequences that encode this CDR3 too.

Interpreted using the paper, the time point label stands for: baseline before first vaccination. Vaccinee samples were obtained from the UK trials COV001 and COV002, which included a single-blind randomized controlled phase 2/3 trial of AZD1222 (ChAdOx1 nCoV-19) in healthy adults. Trial participant PBMC samples were collected at day 0 and day 28 after the second dose for TCRbeta chain sequencing. The CDR3 regions of human TCRbeta chains were analyzed by immunosequencing. Regarding the original processing steps: Repertoire TCRs were matched against a reference library of SARS-CoV-2-specific TCRs generated with the MIRA antigen-specificity platform. Breadth was defined as the fraction of unique TCRs that were SARS-CoV-2-associated. Depth was defined as the fraction of total T cells that were SARS-CoV-2-associated. Using the MIRA data, every spike-specific TCR was mapped to the spike region that the TCR reacted to and assigned to either a CD4 or a CD8 class. Log10-transformed breadth and depth values were compared by one-way ANOVA with Sidak's multiple comparisons tests. The immuneACCESS repertoire file appears here via TCRdb, limited to in-frame rearrangements. These files lack a portion of the clones; in checked studies, under half of the deficit traces to unresolved V genes, and the cause of the others is not known. V and J calls and clone size are those listed in that table; D and trimming were worked out from the DNA. The sample records tens of thousands of clones, 87% of which are singletons. The ten largest make up about a quarter of the sample.

This sequence was found in an adult in good health. The chain uses TRBV11-3 and TRBJ1-1; TRBD1 could be the D gene, as 6 bases match. Sample: peripheral blood, taken on day 0 of AZD1222 vaccination. For the CDR3, the sequence is CASSLKGGTEAFF. The nucleotide sequence reads as follows: TGTGCCAGCAGCTTAAAGGGGGGAACTGAAGCTTTCTTT.